The T cell receptor (beta chain) described here comes from a study of kidney transplant recipient with SARS-CoV-2 infection. Germline V lookup: CDR1 SGHAT, CDR2 FQNNGV. Trimming removed 5 bases from V and 4 bases from J, with 23 bases in between. The CDR3 is 17 amino acids. TCRdb itself ran the reads through MiXCR, one entry per CDR3 protein. Counted here are 200,000 to 300,000 distinct CDR3 sequences, under 35% occurring once; the ten biggest clones make up under 9.5%. Turning to this clonotype: A much larger clone differs from this one at a single base, so this may be a read error.

This sample comprised a blood sample, obtained at baseline and between days 110 and 120 from a kidney transplant recipient. The TCR was taken from a male patient in his 30s who had COVID-19 and was a kidney transplant recipient. Some of the T cells may derive from the graft donor. The V gene is TRBV11-2, the J gene TRBJ1-2, with D uncertain. The CDR3 nucleotides read TGTGCCAGCAGCATTAACTTAACAAGCAGAAGGACCTATGGCTACACCTTC. Amino acid sequence: CASSINLTSRRTYGYTF. Variable domain in full (rest from reference TRBV11-2 and TRBJ1-2): EAGVAQSPRYKIIEKRQSVAFWCNPISGHATLYWYQQILGQGPKLLIQFQNNGVVDDSQLPKDRFSAERLKGVDSTLKIQPAKLEDSAVYLCASSINLTSRRTYGYTFGSGTRLTVV.